This T cell receptor beta chain was identified in a study of T-cell memory formation after mild COVID-19. Germline values: CDR1 MNHEY, CDR2 SVGEGT. This CDR3 has 16 residues. Losses at the gene ends were 0 bases for V and 4 bases for J; bases not matched to a gene: 2. TCRdb called the 5' RACE reads again in MiXCR, with one record for every CDR3 protein. The data hold 580,000 or so distinct CDR3 sequences, with 15% to 20% observed a single time. The chain combines TRBV6-2 or TRBV6-3 with TRBJ2-3, with 12 positions matching TRBD1. The sequencing sample was made of PBMCs or a T cell subset sorted from them (not recorded which). This clonotype was obtained from an adult woman who had mild COVID-19 (a few samples of this study predate the infection). Cell type and time point are not known. The CDR3 DNA is TGTGCCAGCAGTTACTCGGGACAGGGGGCCGCAGATACGCAGTATTTT. Protein product: CASSYSGQGAADTQYF.